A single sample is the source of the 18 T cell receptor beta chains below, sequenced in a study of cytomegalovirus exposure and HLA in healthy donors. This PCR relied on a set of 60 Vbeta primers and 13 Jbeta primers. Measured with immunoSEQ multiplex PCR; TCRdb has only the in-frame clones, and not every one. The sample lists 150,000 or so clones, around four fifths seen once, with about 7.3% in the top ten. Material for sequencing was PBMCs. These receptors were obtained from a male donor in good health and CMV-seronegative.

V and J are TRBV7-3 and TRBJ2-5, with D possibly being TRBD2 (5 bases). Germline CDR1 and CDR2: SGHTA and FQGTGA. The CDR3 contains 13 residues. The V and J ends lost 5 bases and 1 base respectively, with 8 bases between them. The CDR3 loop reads CASSTSRQETQYF. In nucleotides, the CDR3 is TGTGCCAGCAGCACTAGTCGCCAAGAGACCCAGTACTTC.

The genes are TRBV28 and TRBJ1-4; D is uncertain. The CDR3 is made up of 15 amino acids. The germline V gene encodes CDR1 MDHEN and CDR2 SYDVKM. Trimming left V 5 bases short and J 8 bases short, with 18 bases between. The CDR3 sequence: CASSSPGTLGEKLFF. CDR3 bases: TGTGCCAGCAGTAGCCCGGGAACCCTGGGGGAAAAACTGTTTTTT.

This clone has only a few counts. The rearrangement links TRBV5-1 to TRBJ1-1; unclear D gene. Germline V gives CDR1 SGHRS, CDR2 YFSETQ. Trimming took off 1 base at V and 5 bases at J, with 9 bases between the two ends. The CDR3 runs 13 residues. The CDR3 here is CASSLWSGTEAFF. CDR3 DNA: TGCGCCAGCAGCTTGTGGAGTGGGACTGAAGCTTTCTTT.

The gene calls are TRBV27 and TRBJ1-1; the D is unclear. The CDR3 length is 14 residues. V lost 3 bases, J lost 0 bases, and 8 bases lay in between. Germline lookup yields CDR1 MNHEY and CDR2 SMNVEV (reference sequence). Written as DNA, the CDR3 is TGTGCCAGCAGTTTGGGGAGGGTGAACACTGAAGCTTTCTTT. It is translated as CASSLGRVNTEAFF.

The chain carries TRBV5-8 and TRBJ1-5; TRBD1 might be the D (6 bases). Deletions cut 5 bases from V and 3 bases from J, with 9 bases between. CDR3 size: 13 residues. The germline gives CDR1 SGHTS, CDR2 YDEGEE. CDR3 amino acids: CASRQGFNQPQHF. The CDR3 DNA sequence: TGTGCCAGCAGACAGGGTTTCAATCAGCCCCAGCATTTT.

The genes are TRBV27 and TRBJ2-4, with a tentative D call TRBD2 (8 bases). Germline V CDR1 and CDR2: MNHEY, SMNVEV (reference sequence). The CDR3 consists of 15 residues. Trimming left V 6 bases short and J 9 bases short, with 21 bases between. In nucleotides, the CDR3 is TGTGCCAGCAGCGCCGGGAGGGGGCTCGGTGCCATTCAGTACTTC. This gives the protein CASSAGRGLGAIQYF.

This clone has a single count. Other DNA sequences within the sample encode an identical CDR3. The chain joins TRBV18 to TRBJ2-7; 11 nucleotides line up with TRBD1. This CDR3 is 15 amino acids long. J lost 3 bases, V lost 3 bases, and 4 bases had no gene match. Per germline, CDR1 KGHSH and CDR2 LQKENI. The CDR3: CASSPAGTGGYEQYF. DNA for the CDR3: TGTGCCAGCTCACCCGCCGGGACAGGGGGCTACGAGCAGTACTTC.

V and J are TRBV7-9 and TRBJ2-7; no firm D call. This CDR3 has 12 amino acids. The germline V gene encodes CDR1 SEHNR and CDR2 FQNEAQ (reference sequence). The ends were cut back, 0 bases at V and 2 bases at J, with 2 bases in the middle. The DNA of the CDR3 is TGTGCCAGCAGCTTAGCCGCCTACGAGCAGTACTTC. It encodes CASSLAAYEQYF.

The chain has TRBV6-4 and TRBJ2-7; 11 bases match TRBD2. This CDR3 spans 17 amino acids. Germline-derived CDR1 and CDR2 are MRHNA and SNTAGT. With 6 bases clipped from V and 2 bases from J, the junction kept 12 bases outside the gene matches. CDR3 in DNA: TGTGCCAGCAGGGGAGACCCGACTAGCGGGACAACCTACGAGCAGTACTTC. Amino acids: CASRGDPTSGTTYEQYF.

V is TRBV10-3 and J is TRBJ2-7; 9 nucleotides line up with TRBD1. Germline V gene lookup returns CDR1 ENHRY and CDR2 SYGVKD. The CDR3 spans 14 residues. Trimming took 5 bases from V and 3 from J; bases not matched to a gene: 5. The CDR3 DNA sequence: TGTGCCATCAGTCCGGGACAGGGAAGCTACGAGCAGTACTTC. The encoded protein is CAISPGQGSYEQYF.

The CDR3 spells CASSLLSGSNNEQFF. In DNA form, the CDR3 reads TGTGCCAGCAGTTTATTGAGCGGGAGCAACAATGAGCAGTTCTTC. The V and J genes are TRBV28 and TRBJ2-1; 8 bases are shared with TRBD2. The trim removed 1 base at V and 5 bases at J, leaving 4 bases unmatched. The germline V gene has CDR1 MDHEN and CDR2 SYDVKM. The CDR3 has 15 residues.

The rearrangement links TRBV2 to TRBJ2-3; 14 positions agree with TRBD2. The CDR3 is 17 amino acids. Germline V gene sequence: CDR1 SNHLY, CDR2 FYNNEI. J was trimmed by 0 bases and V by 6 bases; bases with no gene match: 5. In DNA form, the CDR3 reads TGTGCCAGCAGGGGGGGACTAGCGGGGGTCAGCACAGATACGCAGTATTTT. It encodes CASRGGLAGVSTDTQYF.

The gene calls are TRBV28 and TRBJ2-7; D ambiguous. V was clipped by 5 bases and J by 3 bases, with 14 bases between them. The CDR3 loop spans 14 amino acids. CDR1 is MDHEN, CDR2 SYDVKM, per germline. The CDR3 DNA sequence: TGTGCCAGCAGTCTCCCCAATCTAGGCTACGAGCAGTACTTC. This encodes CASSLPNLGYEQYF.

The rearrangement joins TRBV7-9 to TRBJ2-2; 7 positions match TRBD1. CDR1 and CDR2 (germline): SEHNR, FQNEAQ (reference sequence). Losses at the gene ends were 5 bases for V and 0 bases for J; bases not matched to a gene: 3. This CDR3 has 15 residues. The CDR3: CASSADRPNTGELFF. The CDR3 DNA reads TGTGCCAGCAGCGCGGACAGGCCGAACACCGGGGAGCTGTTTTTT. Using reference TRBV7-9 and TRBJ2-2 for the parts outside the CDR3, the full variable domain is DTGVSQNPRHKITKRGQNVTFRCDPISEHNRLYWYRQTLGQGPEFLTYFQNEAQLEKSRLLSDRFSAERPKGSFSTLEIQRTEQGDSAMYLCASSADRPNTGELFFGEGSRLTVL.

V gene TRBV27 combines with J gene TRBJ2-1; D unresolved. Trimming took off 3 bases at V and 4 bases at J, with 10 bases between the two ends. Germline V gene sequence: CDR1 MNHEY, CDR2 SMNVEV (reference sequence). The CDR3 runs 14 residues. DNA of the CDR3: TGTGCCAGCAGTTTGCTGGCAGGATACAATGAGCAGTTCTTC. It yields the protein CASSLLAGYNEQFF.

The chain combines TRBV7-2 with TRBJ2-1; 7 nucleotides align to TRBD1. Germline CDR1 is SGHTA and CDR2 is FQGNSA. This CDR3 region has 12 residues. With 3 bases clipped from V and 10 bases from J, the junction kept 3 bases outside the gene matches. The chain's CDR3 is CASSFTGVEQFF. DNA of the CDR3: TGTGCCAGCAGCTTTACAGGGGTAGAGCAGTTCTTC.

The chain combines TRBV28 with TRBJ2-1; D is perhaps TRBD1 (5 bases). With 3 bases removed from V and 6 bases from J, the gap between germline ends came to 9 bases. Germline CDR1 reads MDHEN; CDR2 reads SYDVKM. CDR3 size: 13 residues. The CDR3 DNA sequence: TGTGCCAGCAGTTTCGGACACCCCAATGAGCAGTTCTTC. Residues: CASSFGHPNEQFF.

In DNA, the CDR3 is TGTGCCAGCAGTGAAGAAGCGGGGGGGCCAGAGACCCAGTACTTC. Translation gives CASSEEAGGPETQYF. The chain combines TRBV6-1 with TRBJ2-5; TRBD2 aligns across 10 bases. The CDR3 runs to 15 residues. J gave up 4 bases and V 1 base, and 3 bases lay outside the gene matches. Germline V gives CDR1 MNHNS, CDR2 SASEGT.